These T cell receptor beta chains were read from a single sample in a study of cytomegalovirus exposure and HLA in healthy donors. Repertoires were generated with immunoSEQ multiplex PCR, while TCRdb's copy carries only in-frame clones and drops some. The data contain 64,000 or so clones, about two thirds of them singletons. Source material: PBMCs. These receptors came from a man between 35 and 55 years old in good health and CMV-seropositive. Both conserved end residues are part of each CDR3. A D gene is named only where the DNA matches it firmly. Some rows have no size entry. The others give once, few or many, or a class for an expanded clone.

V: TRBV6-5; size: .; J: TRBJ1-6; D: .; DNA: TGTGCCAGCAGCTTCGGGAGATATAATTCACCCCTCCACTTT; CDR3: CASSFGRYNSPLHF
V: TRBV7-3; size: few; J: TRBJ1-2; D: TRBD1; DNA: TGTGCCAGCAGCCCCCGACAGGGTGACGGCTACACCTTC; CDR3: CASSPRQGDGYTF
V: TRBV9; size: .; J: TRBJ1-1; D: .; DNA: TGTGCCAGCAGCGTAGGTGGGACAATGGCTGAAGCTTTCTTT; CDR3: CASSVGGTMAEAFF
V: TRBV9; size: .; J: TRBJ1-4; D: .; DNA: TGTGCCAGCAGCGTAAGCGGAGGGGAATTTAATGAAAAACTGTTTTTT; CDR3: CASSVSGGEFNEKLFF
V: TRBV10-3; size: once; J: TRBJ1-5; D: .; DNA: TGTGCCATCAGTGAGTCGTCACAGTTTAGCAATCAGCCCCAGCATTTT; CDR3: CAISESSQFSNQPQHF
V: TRBV9; size: .; J: TRBJ1-2; D: .; DNA: TGTGCCAGCAGCGGTGGGGGGTATGGCTACACCTTC; CDR3: CASSGGGYGYTF
V: TRBV4-1; size: .; J: TRBJ2-7; D: .; DNA: TGCGCCAGCAGTTCTAGACTAGGTTCGTCCTACGAGCAGTACTTC; CDR3: CASSSRLGSSYEQYF
V: TRBV29-1; size: .; J: TRBJ1-2; D: .; DNA: TGCAGCGTAGGAGGACAGCTTTCTTATGGCTACACCTTC; CDR3: CSVGGQLSYGYTF
V: TRBV5-4; size: .; J: TRBJ2-1; D: .; DNA: TGTGCCAGCAGCTTGAACCAGGGGGGCCACAATGAGCAGTTCTTC; CDR3: CASSLNQGGHNEQFF
V: TRBV5-6; size: few; J: TRBJ1-1; D: .; DNA: TGTGCCAGCAGCTTGAGGGGGACTGAAGCTTTCTTT; CDR3: CASSLRGTEAFF
V: TRBV9; size: .; J: TRBJ1-4; D: .; DNA: TGTGCCAGCAGCGCGGGGGGGCAGAATGAAAAACTGTTTTTT; CDR3: CASSAGGQNEKLFF
V: TRBV12-5; size: few; J: TRBJ2-2; D: TRBD2; DNA: TGTGCTAGTGGTTTGAAACTAGCGGGGACCACCGGGGAGCTGTTTTTT; CDR3: CASGLKLAGTTGELFF
V: TRBV27; size: .; J: TRBJ1-5; D: TRBD1; DNA: TGTGCCAGCAGTCCATGGACAGGGGAGGGTCAGCCCCAGCATTTT; CDR3: CASSPWTGEGQPQHF
V: TRBV7-2; size: .; J: TRBJ1-6; D: TRBD1; DNA: TGTGCCAGCAGCTTAGAACAGGGGAGGCCCCTCCACTTT; CDR3: CASSLEQGRPLHF
V: TRBV6-5; size: .; J: TRBJ1-3; D: .; DNA: TGTGCCAGCTCCCGGGAGCCTCCACATGGAAACACCATATATTTT; CDR3: CASSREPPHGNTIYF
V: TRBV30; size: .; J: TRBJ2-5; D: .; DNA: TGTGCCTGGAGTATCGGAGAGCAAGAGACCCAGTACTTC; CDR3: CAWSIGEQETQYF
V: TRBV6-5; size: .; J: TRBJ1-1; D: .; DNA: TGTGCCAGCAGCCCGGACAGCCGGGCTGTAGCTTTCTTT; CDR3: CASSPDSRAVAFF
V: TRBV6-5; size: .; J: TRBJ1-5; D: TRBD1; DNA: TGTGCCAGCAGCCCTGGGACAGGGTTCCATCAGCCCCAGCATTTT; CDR3: CASSPGTGFHQPQHF
V: TRBV29-1; size: .; J: TRBJ1-1; D: .; DNA: TGCAGCACGTACAGGGAGAACACTGAAGCTTTCTTT; CDR3: CSTYRENTEAFF
V: TRBV6-1; size: .; J: TRBJ1-2; D: .; DNA: TGTGCCAGCAGACAGGATCCTAACTATGGCTACACCTTC; CDR3: CASRQDPNYGYTF
V: TRBV29-1; size: .; J: TRBJ2-2; D: TRBD2; DNA: TGCAGCGTTGCCCGGGGGGCCGGGGAGCTGTTTTTT; CDR3: CSVARGAGELFF
V: TRBV2; size: once; J: TRBJ2-1; D: .; DNA: TGTGCCAGCTTTCCCGGGGGTAGCTCCTACAATGAGCAGTTCTTC; CDR3: CASFPGGSSYNEQFF
V: TRBV18; size: .; J: TRBJ2-1; D: .; DNA: TGTGCCAGCTCACCCTACGGAGGCAGCAGCTCCTACAATGAGCAGTTCTTC; CDR3: CASSPYGGSSSYNEQFF
V: TRBV9; size: .; J: TRBJ2-5; D: .; DNA: TGTGCCAGCAGCGGGTTTCAGGAGGGGACCCAGTACTTC; CDR3: CASSGFQEGTQYF
V: TRBV7-3; size: few; J: TRBJ2-5; D: TRBD1; DNA: TGTGCCAGCAGCGAGACAGGGACCTGGGGGGAGACCCAGTACTTC; CDR3: CASSETGTWGETQYF
V: TRBV4-3; size: many; J: TRBJ2-5; D: TRBD1; DNA: TGCGCCAGCAGCCAAGGGACAGGGGCGCAAGAGACCCAGTACTTC; CDR3: CASSQGTGAQETQYF
V: TRBV12-5; size: .; J: TRBJ1-6; D: .; DNA: TGTGCTAGTGGTTCCGATAATTCACCCCTCCACTTT; CDR3: CASGSDNSPLHF
V: TRBV5-4; size: few; J: TRBJ1-2; D: TRBD1; DNA: TGTGCCAGCAGCTTGGAGCAGGGGGGATATGGCTACACCTTC; CDR3: CASSLEQGGYGYTF
V: TRBV7-3; size: .; J: TRBJ2-1; D: TRBD2; DNA: TGTGCCAGCAGCTCCGGACTAGCGGGCTTAAATGAGCAGTTCTTC; CDR3: CASSSGLAGLNEQFF
V: TRBV28; size: .; J: TRBJ1-2; D: .; DNA: TGTGCCAGCAGTGAGGCCCCAAATCCATGGTTCTACACCTTC; CDR3: CASSEAPNPWFYTF
V: TRBV2; size: .; J: TRBJ1-5; D: .; DNA: TGTGCCAGCTGCCGGGAGTATAGCAATCAGCCCCAGCATTTT; CDR3: CASCREYSNQPQHF
V: TRBV7-6; size: .; J: TRBJ2-2; D: TRBD2; DNA: TGTGCCAGCAGCCAAAAAGCGGGAGCGGGCGGGGAGCTGTTTTTT; CDR3: CASSQKAGAGGELFF
V: TRBV30; size: .; J: TRBJ2-1; D: .; DNA: TGTGCCTCGCAAGGGGGGGAACACAATGAGCAGTTCTTC; CDR3: CASQGGEHNEQFF
V: TRBV6-1; size: .; J: TRBJ2-7; D: TRBD2; DNA: TGTGCCACCAGGCAGCGGGAGGTCTCCTACGAGCAGTACTTC; CDR3: CATRQREVSYEQYF
V: TRBV20-1; size: few; J: TRBJ1-2; D: .; DNA: TGCAGTGCTGCTCAACCTCGGGGTTACACCTTC; CDR3: CSAAQPRGYTF
V: TRBV6-5; size: .; J: TRBJ2-5; D: TRBD2; DNA: TGTGCCAGCAGTTACAGACTAGCGGGTGCCCAAGAGACCCAGTACTTC; CDR3: CASSYRLAGAQETQYF
V: TRBV4-1; size: .; J: TRBJ2-7; D: TRBD2; DNA: TGCGCCAGCAGCCAAGATTCTTCGACTAGCATCTCCTACGAGCAGTACTTC; CDR3: CASSQDSSTSISYEQYF
V: TRBV19; size: .; J: TRBJ2-7; D: TRBD1; DNA: TGTGCCAGTAGTATCAGACAGGGGGCGGACGAGCAGTACTTC; CDR3: CASSIRQGADEQYF
V: TRBV28; size: .; J: TRBJ1-2; D: .; DNA: TGTGCCAGCAGTTTAAGTGCGAAGTCGGGTGGCTACACCTTC; CDR3: CASSLSAKSGGYTF
V: TRBV7-2; size: .; J: TRBJ2-3; D: .; DNA: TGTGCCAGCAGCCCATTGACTAGTTCAGATACGCAGTATTTT; CDR3: CASSPLTSSDTQYF
V: TRBV7-6; size: .; J: TRBJ2-7; D: .; DNA: TGTGCCAGCAGCCTGCGGCCCTCCGAGCAGTACTTC; CDR3: CASSLRPSEQYF
V: TRBV5-1; size: .; J: TRBJ1-5; D: TRBD1; DNA: TGCGCCAGCAGCTCCGGGACAGGGTTAGAGCAGCCCCAGCATTTT; CDR3: CASSSGTGLEQPQHF
V: TRBV7-2; size: .; J: TRBJ1-1; D: .; DNA: TGTGCCAGCAGTTTACCCCCGGGGGGGGTGAACACTGAAGCTTTCTTT; CDR3: CASSLPPGGVNTEAFF
V: TRBV5-1; size: .; J: TRBJ2-3; D: TRBD2; DNA: TGCGCCAGCAGCTTGGTCGCGGGAGTAGGTGATACGCAGTATTTT; CDR3: CASSLVAGVGDTQYF